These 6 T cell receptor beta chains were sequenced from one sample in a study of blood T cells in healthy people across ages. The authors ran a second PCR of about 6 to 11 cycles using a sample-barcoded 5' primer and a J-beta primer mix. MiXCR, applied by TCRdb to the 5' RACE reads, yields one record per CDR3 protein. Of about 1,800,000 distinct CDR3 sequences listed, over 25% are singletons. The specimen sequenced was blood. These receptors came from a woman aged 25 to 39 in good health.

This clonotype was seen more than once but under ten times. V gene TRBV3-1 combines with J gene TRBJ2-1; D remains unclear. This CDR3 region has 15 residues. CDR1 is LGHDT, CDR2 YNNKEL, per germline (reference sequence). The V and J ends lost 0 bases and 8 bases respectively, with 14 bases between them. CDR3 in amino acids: CASSQDSGPVDEQFF. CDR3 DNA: TGTGCCAGCAGCCAAGATTCAGGTCCCGTCGATGAGCAGTTCTTC.

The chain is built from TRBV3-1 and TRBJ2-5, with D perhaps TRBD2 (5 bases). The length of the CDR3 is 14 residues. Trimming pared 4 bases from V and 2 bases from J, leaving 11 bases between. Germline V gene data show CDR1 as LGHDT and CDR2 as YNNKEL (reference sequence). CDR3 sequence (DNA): TGTGCCAGCAGCCCCCAGCGGATTCAAGAGACCCAGTACTTC. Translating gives CASSPQRIQETQYF.

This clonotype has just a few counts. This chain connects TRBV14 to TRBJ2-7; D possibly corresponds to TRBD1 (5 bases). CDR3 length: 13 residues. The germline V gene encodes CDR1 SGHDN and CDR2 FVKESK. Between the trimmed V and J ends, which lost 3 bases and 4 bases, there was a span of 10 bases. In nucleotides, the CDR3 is TGTGCCAGCAGCCAGGGGCAGCCGTACGAGCAGTACTTC. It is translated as CASSQGQPYEQYF.

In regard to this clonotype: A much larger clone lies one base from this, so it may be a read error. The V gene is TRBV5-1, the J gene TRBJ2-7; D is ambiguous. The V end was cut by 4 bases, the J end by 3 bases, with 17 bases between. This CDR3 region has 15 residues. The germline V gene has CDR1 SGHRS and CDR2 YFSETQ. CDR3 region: CASSVGPTQYYEQYF. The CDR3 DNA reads TGCGCCAGCAGCGTAGGCCCGACCCAATACTACGAGCAGTACTTC.

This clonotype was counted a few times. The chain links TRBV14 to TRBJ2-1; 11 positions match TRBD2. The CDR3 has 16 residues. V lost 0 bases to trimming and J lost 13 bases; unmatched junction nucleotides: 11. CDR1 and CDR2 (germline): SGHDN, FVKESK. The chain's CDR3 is CASSQDRGTSGRSQFF. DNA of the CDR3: TGTGCCAGCAGCCAAGATCGGGGAACTAGCGGGAGAAGTCAGTTCTTC.

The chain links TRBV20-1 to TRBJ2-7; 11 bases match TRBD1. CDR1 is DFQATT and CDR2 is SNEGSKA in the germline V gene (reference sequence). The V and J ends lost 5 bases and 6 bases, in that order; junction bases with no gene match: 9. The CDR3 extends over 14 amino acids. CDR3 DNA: TGCAGTGCTCCAACCGGGACAGGGGGAAGCGAGCAGTACTTC. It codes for CSAPTGTGGSEQYF.